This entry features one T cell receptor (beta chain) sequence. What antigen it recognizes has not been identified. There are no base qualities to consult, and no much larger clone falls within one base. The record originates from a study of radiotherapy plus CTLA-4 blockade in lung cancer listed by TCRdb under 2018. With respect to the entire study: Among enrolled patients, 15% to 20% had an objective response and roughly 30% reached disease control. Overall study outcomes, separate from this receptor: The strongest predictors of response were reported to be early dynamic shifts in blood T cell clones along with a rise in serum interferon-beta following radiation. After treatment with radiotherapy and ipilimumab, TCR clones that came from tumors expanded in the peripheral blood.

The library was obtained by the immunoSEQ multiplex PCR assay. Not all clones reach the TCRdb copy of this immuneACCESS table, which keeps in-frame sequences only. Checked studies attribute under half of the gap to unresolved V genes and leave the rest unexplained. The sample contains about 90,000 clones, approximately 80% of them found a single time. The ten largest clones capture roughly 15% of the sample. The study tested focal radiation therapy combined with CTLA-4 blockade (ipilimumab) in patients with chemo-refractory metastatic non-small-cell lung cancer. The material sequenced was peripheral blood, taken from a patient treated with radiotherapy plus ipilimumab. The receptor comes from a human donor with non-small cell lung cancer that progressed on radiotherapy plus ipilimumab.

The bases are TGTGCCAGCAGCTTGGCTGGACAGGGGGCTGGGGATACGCAGTATTTT. This gives the protein CASSLAGQGAGDTQYF. Recombination connected TRBV5-4 to TRBJ2-3, and TRBD1 aligns with 11 junction nucleotides. CDR1 and CDR2 were assigned from the germline V gene (reference sequence) as SGHNT and YYREEE. Spanning cysteine to phenylalanine, the CDR3 consists of 16 amino acids. Only the CDR3 part of the read is kept: 48 bases, read in frame from the first base. Trimming accounts for 0 bases at V and 6 bases at J, while the number of junction bases matched to no gene is 6.